This TCR beta chain was sequenced in a study of CD8 T cells in ankylosing spondylitis. Findings and caveats of the study: Relatively rare in peripheral blood, disease-linked clones were also CD8+. Reports say disease-linked clones showed up significantly more in matched ankylosing spondylitis synovial fluid. Ankylosing spondylitis blood seemed to carry a telltale TCR beta motif made of under ten highly homologous variants.

V was trimmed by 4 bases and J by 0 bases, leaving 15 bases between them. The CDR3 is 16 amino acids. In its sample, this clonotype was seen a few times. Its target is unknown. Using quantitative 5'-RACE with molecular barcodes, the authors made TCR beta libraries. TCRdb re-called the 5' RACE reads with MiXCR, one entry per CDR3 protein. This table has hundreds of thousands of distinct CDR3 sequences, roughly a quarter appearing once. The chain is built from TRBV12-3 or TRBV12-4 and TRBJ1-1; D not certain. Sequencing input: blood, either unsorted or a sorted T cell fraction (not recorded which). The source is a male donor with ankylosing spondylitis. As DNA, the CDR3 is TGTGCCAGCAGTTCCCCCGGCACGGGTCTGAACACTGAAGCTTTCTTT. It encodes CASSSPGTGLNTEAFF.